What follows are 7 T cell receptor beta chains derived from one specimen sequenced in a study of blood T cell repertoires in COVID-19. The assay was immunoSEQ multiplex PCR, and TCRdb's table has in-frame clones only and misses some. Of roughly 97,000 clones in the sample, 90% were seen once. Input material: peripheral blood. The source is a man between 60 and 75 years old with acute or convalescent COVID-19.

This rearrangement joins TRBV29-1 to TRBJ1-1; possibly TRBD1 for D (6 bases). Germline lookup yields CDR1 SQVTM and CDR2 ANQGSEA. V was clipped by 3 bases and J by 1 base, with 9 bases between them. CDR3 length equals 13 residues. As DNA, the CDR3 is TGCAGCGTTGAGGGCAGGGGGAACACTGAAGCTTTCTTT. Amino acid sequence: CSVEGRGNTEAFF. The whole variable domain, filled in from reference TRBV29-1 and TRBJ1-1, reads SAVISQKPSRDICQRGTSLTIQCQVDSQVTMMFWYRQQPGQSLTLIATANQGSEATYESGFVIDKFPISRPNLTFSTLTVSNMSPEDSSIYLCSVEGRGNTEAFFGQGTRLTVV.

This clone was seen once. This chain uses TRBV3-1 (or the pseudogene TRBV3-2) with TRBJ2-5; 9 positions match TRBD2. Germline CDR1 is LGHDT and CDR2 is YNNKEL (reference sequence). J was trimmed by 4 bases and V by 4 bases; bases with no gene match: 7. The CDR3 is made up of 15 amino acids. CDR3 coding DNA: TGTGCCAGCAGCCTGCGGGGGGGCCACGGAGAGACCCAGTACTTC. This sequence encodes CASSLRGGHGETQYF.

The rearrangement joins TRBV7-6 to TRBJ1-2; possible D gene TRBD1, 5 bases. Looked up from germline, CDR1 is SGHVS and CDR2 is FNYEAQ. V was pared by 1 base and J by 6 bases, with 9 bases between. The CDR3 loop spans 13 amino acids. Written as DNA, the CDR3 is TGTGCCAGCAGCTTAGGTTGGGGCGATGGCTACACCTTC. The encoded protein is CASSLGWGDGYTF.

The chain recombines TRBV7-8 with TRBJ1-2; D not resolved. V was clipped by 5 bases and J by 7 bases, with 14 bases between them. In germline, CDR1 is SGHVS, CDR2 FQNEAQ. The CDR3 has 13 amino acids. CDR3 in DNA: TGTGCCAGCAGCCCCGGTGGGTCGGGTGGCTACACCTTC. Translating gives CASSPGGSGGYTF.

The rearrangement joins TRBV12-3 or TRBV12-4 to TRBJ1-5, with 8 nucleotides matching TRBD1. This CDR3 spans 12 amino acids. Here the CDR3 DNA reads TGTGCTAGCGGACAGGGTGAACAGCCCCAGCATTTT. It is translated as CASGQGEQPQHF.

This chain links TRBV11-2 with TRBJ1-3, with D perhaps TRBD1 (5 bases). Between the trimmed V and J ends, which lost 5 bases and 0 bases, there was a span of 11 bases. CDR3 length equals 15 residues. From germline, CDR1 is SGHAT and CDR2 FQNNGV. CDR3 DNA sequence: TGTGCCAGCAGCCTGGGACTGATCTCTGGAAACACCATATATTTT. It translates to CASSLGLISGNTIYF.

This clone has just one count. The chain couples TRBV6-5 to TRBJ1-5; 7 bases are a match to TRBD1. Germline V CDR1 and CDR2: MNHEY, SVGAGI. J lost 5 bases, V lost 11 bases, and 9 bases had no gene match. The CDR3 has 13 amino acids. For the CDR3, the DNA is TGTGCCTGCGTCCTCACAGGGGATCAGCCCCAGCATTTT. Protein: CACVLTGDQPQHF.